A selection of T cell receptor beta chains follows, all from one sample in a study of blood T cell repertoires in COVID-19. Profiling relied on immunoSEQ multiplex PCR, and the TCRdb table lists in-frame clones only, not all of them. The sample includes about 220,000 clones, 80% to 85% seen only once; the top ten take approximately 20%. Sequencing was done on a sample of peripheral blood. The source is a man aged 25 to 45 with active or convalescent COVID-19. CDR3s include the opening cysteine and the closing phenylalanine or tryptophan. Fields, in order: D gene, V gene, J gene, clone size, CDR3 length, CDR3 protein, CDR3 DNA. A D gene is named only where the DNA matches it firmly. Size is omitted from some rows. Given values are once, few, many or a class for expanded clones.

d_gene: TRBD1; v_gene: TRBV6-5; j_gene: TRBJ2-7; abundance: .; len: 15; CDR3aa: CASSRGQGMGYEQYF; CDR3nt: TGTGCCAGCAGCAGGGGACAGGGAATGGGCTACGAGCAGTACTTC
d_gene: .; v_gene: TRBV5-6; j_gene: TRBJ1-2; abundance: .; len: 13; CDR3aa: CASSSVDSRSYTF; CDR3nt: TGTGCCAGCAGCTCGGTCGATTCGAGGAGCTACACCTTC
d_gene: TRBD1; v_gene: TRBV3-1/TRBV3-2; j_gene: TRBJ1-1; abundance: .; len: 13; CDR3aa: CASSPRQGRRAFF; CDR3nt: TGTGCCAGCAGCCCGAGACAGGGTCGGCGGGCTTTCTTT
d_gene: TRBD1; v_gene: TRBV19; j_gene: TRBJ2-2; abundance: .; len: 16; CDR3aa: CASSAKGTGDTGELFF; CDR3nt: TGTGCCAGTAGTGCCAAGGGGACAGGGGATACCGGGGAGCTGTTTTTT
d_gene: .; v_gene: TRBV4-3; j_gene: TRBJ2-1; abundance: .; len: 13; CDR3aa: CASSQLRATQMFF; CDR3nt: TGCGCCAGCAGCCAATTGAGGGCTACCCAAATGTTCTTC
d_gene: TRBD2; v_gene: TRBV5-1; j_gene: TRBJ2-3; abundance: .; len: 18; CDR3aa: CASSSTGTSGRRADTQYF; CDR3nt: TGCGCCAGCAGCTCCACCGGGACTAGCGGGCGGAGGGCAGATACGCAGTATTTT
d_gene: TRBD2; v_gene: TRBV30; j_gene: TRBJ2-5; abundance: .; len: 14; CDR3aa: CAFAASGRRETQYF; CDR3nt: TGTGCCTTTGCTGCCAGCGGGAGACGGGAGACCCAGTACTTC
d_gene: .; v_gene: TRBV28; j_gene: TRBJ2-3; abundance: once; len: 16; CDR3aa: CASNSGGLGAGDTQYF; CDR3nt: TGTGCCAGCAACTCCGGAGGCCTCGGAGCGGGAGATACGCAGTATTTT
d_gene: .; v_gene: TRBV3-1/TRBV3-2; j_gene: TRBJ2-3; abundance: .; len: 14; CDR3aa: CASSSYFATDTQYF; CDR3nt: TGTGCCAGCAGCTCCTACTTTGCGACAGATACGCAGTATTTT
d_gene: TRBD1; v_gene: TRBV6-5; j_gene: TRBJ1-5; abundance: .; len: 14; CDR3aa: CASSRQGGNQPQHF; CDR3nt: TGTGCCAGCAGTCGACAGGGAGGCAATCAGCCCCAGCATTTT
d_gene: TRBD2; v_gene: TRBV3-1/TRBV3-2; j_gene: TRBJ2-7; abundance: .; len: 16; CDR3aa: CASSLAGLAGGDEQYF; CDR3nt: TGTGCCAGCAGCCTCGCTGGACTAGCGGGGGGGGACGAGCAGTACTTC
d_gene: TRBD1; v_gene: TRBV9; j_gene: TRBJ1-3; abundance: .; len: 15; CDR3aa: CASSVGDRGVSTIYF; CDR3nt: TGTGCCAGCAGCGTGGGGGACAGGGGTGTAAGCACCATATATTTT
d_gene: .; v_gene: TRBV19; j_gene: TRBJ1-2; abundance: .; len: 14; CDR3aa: CASSDSRGSYGYTF; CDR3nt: TGTGCCAGTAGCGACTCCAGGGGTTCCTATGGCTACACCTTC
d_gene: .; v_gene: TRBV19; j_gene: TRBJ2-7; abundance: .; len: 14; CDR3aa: CASSMGGAYYEQYF; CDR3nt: TGTGCCAGTAGTATGGGGGGAGCCTACTACGAGCAGTACTTC
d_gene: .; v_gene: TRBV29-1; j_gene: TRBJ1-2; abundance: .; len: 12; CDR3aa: CSVERGSDGYTF; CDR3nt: TGCAGCGTTGAAAGGGGGAGCGATGGCTACACCTTC
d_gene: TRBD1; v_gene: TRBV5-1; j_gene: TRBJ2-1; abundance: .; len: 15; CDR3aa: CASSSGQGAYVEQFF; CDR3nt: TGCGCCAGCAGCTCCGGTCAGGGGGCTTACGTTGAGCAGTTCTTC
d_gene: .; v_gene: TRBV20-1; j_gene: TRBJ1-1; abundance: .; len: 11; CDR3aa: CSATQGTEAFF; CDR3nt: TGCAGTGCAACGCAGGGCACTGAAGCTTTCTTT
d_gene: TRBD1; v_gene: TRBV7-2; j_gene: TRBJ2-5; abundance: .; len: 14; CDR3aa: CASSPGDRGETQYF; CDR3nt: TGTGCCAGCAGCCCAGGGGACAGGGGAGAGACCCAGTACTTC
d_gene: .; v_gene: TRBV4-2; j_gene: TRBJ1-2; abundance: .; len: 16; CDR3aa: CASSQADTSSFAGYTF; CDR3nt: TGTGCCAGCAGCCAAGCTGACACCAGTTCCTTCGCAGGCTACACCTTC
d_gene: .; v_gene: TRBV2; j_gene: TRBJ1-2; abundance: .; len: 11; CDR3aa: CATGGDYGYTF; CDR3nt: TGTGCCACGGGGGGGGACTATGGCTACACCTTC
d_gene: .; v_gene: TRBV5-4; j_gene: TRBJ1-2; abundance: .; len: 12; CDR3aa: CASSSNWYGYTF; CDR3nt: TGTGCCAGCAGCTCAAACTGGTATGGCTACACCTTC
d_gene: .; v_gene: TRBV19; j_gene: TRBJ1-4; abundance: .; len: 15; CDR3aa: CASSTYRVESEKLFF; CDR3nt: TGTGCCAGTAGTACCTACAGGGTGGAATCCGAAAAACTGTTTTTT
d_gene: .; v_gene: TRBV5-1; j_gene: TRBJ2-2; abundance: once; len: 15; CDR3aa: CASSLVGVDTGELFF; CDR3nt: TGCGCCAGCAGCTTGGTAGGAGTTGACACCGGGGAGCTGTTTTTT
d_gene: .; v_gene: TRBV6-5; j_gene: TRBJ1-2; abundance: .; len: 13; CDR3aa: CASSYPGGHGYTF; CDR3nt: TGTGCCAGCAGTTACCCTGGAGGGCATGGCTACACCTTC
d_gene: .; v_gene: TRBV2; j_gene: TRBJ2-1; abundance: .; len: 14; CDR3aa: CASTQATGGNEQFF; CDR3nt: TGTGCCAGCACCCAGGCCACAGGAGGGAATGAGCAGTTCTTC
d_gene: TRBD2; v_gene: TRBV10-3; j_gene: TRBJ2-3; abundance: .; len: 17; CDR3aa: CAITFSGGASEADTQYF; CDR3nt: TGTGCCATCACCTTCAGCGGGGGGGCCTCAGAAGCAGATACGCAGTATTTT
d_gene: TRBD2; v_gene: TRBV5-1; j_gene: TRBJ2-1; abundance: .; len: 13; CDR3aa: CASTALADNEQFF; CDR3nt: TGCGCCAGCACGGCGCTAGCGGACAATGAGCAGTTCTTC
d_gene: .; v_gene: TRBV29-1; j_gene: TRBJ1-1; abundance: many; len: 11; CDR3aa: CSASRGSEAFF; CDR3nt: TGCAGCGCCTCGCGGGGGAGTGAAGCTTTCTTT
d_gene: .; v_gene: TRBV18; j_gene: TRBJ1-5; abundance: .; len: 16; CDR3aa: CASSPQNGQFDQPQHF; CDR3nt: TGTGCCAGCTCACCACAGAACGGACAGTTCGATCAGCCCCAGCATTTT
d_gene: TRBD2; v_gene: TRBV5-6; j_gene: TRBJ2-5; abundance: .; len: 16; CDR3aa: CASSPILAGGQETQYF; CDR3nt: TGTGCCAGCAGCCCCATTCTAGCGGGAGGCCAAGAGACCCAGTACTTC
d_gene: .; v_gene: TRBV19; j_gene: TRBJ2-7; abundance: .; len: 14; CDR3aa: CASSIEGDSYEQYF; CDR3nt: TGTGCCAGTAGTATAGAAGGGGACTCCTACGAGCAGTACTTC
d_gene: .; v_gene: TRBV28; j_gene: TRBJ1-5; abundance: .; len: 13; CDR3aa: CASSLTAGQPQHF; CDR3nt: TGTGCCAGCAGTTTAACAGCCGGCCAGCCCCAGCATTTT
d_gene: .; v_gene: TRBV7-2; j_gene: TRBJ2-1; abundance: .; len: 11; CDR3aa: CASSLPREQFF; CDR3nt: TGTGCCAGCAGCTTACCCCGTGAGCAGTTCTTC
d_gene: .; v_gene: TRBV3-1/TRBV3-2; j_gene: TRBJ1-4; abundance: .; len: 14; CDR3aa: CASSQAGGNEKLFF; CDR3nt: TGTGCCAGCAGCCAGGCAGGTGGGAATGAAAAACTGTTTTTT
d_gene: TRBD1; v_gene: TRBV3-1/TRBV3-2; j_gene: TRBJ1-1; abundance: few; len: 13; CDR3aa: CASSQGPGGDAFF; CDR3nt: TGTGCCAGCAGCCAAGGACCAGGGGGCGACGCTTTCTTT
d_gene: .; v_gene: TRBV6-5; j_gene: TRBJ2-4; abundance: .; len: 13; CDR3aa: CASSYDRKNIQYF; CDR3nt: TGTGCCAGCAGTTACGACAGAAAAAACATTCAGTACTTC